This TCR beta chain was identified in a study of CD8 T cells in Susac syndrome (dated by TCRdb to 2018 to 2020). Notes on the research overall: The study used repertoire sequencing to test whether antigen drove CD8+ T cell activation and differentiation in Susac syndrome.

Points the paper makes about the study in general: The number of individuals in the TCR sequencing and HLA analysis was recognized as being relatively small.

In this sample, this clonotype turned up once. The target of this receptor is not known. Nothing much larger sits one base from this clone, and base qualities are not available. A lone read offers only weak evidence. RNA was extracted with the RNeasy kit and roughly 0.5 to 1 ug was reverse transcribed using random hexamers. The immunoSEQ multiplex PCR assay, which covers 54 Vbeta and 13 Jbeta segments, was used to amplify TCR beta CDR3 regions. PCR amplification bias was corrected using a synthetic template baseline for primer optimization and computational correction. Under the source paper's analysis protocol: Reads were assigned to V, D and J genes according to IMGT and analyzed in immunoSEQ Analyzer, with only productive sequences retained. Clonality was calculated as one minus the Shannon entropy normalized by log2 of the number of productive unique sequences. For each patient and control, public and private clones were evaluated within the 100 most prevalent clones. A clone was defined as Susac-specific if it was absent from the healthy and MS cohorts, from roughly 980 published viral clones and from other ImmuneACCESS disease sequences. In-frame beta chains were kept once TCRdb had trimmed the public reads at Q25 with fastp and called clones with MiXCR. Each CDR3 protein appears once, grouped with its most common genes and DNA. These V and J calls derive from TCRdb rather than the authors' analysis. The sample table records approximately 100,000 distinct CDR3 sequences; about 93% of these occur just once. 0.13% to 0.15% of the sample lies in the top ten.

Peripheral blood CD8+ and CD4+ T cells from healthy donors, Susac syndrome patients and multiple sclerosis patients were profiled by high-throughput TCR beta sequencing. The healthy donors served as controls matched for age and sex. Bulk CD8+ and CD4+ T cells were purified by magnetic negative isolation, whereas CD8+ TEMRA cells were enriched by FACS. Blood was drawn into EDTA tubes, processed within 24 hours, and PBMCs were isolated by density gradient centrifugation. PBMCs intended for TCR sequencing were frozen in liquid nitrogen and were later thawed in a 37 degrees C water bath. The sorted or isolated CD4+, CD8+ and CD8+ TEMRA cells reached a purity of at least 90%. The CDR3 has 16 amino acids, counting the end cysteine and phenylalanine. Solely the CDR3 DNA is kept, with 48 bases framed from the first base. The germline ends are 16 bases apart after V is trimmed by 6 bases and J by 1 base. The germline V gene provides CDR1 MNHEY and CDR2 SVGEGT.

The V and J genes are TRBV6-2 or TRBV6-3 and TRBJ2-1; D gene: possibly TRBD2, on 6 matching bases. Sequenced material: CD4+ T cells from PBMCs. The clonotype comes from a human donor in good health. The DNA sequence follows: TGTGCCAGCAGCCGTATGGGGCGGGAATCCTACAATGAGCAGTTCTTC. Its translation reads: CASSRMGRESYNEQFF.